The source of this T cell receptor (beta chain) is a study of blood T cell repertoires in COVID-19. Profiled with immunoSEQ multiplex PCR; TCRdb holds only in-frame clones, not every one. Of some 80,000 clones in the sample, 70% to 80% were seen once. The CDR3 loop spans 13 amino acids. Germline V gene sequence: CDR1 MNHEY, CDR2 SVGAGI. V lost 4 bases to trimming and J lost 6 bases, with 12 bases between them. This clone is a singleton in its sample. Sequencing input: peripheral blood. The origin of this receptor is a woman of 80 years or more with active or convalescent COVID-19. J is TRBJ1-1 and V is TRBV6-5; a possible D gene is TRBD1 (6 bases). The CDR3 sequence: CASSLQGYAEAFF. In DNA form, the CDR3 reads TGTGCCAGCAGTTTACAGGGATACGCTGAAGCTTTCTTT.